This T cell receptor (beta chain) is from a study of T-cell reconstitution after alpha-beta-depleted transplantation in children. With 3 bases removed from V and 5 bases from J, the gap between germline ends came to 5 bases. The CDR3 has 11 residues. This clonotype turned up a few times. Unique molecular identifiers were incorporated during preparation of the TCRbeta library. TCRdb reprocessed the PCR reads with MiXCR, giving one entry per CDR3 protein. The data contain about 500,000 distinct CDR3 sequences, 32% of them singletons. The chain joins TRBV12-3 or TRBV12-4 to TRBJ2-7, with D unresolved. The sample was PBMCs from the stem cell graft donor, taken from the stem cell graft. This TCR came from a human donor who donated a stem cell graft to a child with aplastic anemia. This CDR3 is CASSFVDEQYF. CDR3 in DNA: TGTGCCAGCAGTTTTGTGGACGAGCAGTACTTC.